This T cell receptor (beta chain) was identified during a study of HIV-infected patients and healthy controls. Alpha and beta constant-region primers primed reverse transcription of approximately 460 ng RNA. Separate chain-specific third strand synthesis with multiplexing indices produced the alpha and beta libraries. TCRdb re-analysed the 5' RACE reads in MiXCR, keeping a single row per CDR3 protein. The sample contains under 7,500 distinct CDR3 sequences, 11% of which appear only once. The repertoire came from unfractionated whole blood and reflected all unsorted peripheral T cells. Donors were HIV-infected adults who had not yet started antiretroviral therapy but were about to begin. Broader study findings: CMV-associated CDR3s mostly grew nonsignificantly during therapy, while HIV-associated CDR3s declined significantly. The authors saw processing only sixteen HIV-infected individuals as a major limitation on generality.

By frequency in the sample, this clonotype is medium-sized. The antigen remains undetermined. V lost 0 bases and J 2 bases, leaving 12 bases between the germline ends. The CDR3 runs 16 residues. The genes are TRBV23-1 and TRBJ2-3; either TRBD1 or TRBD2 may fit D (6 bases each). TRBV23-1 is identified as an open reading frame with a role that is uncertain. The sequencing used blood, collected before antiretroviral therapy. The clonotype originates from an adult with HIV infection. The CDR3 protein is CASSQSGGLHTDTQYF. CDR3 bases: TGCGCCAGCAGTCAATCAGGGGGACTCCACACAGATACGCAGTATTTT.